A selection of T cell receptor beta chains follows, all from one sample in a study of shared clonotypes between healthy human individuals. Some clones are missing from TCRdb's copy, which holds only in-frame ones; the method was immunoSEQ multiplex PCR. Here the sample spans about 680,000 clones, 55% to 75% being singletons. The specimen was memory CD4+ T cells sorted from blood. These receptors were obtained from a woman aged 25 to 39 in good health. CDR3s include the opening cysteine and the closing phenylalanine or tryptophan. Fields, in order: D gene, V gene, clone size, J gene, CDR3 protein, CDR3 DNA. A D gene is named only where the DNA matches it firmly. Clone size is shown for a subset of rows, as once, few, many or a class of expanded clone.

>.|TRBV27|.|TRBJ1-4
CASRSSGVEKLFF
TGTGCCAGCAGATCATCGGGGGTCGAAAAACTGTTTTTT
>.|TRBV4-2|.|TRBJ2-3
CASSQDLNGADTQYF
TGTGCCAGCAGCCAAGATCTAAATGGTGCAGATACGCAGTATTTT
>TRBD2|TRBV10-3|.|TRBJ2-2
CAIRGTSGTGELFF
TGTGCCATCAGGGGGACTAGCGGGACCGGGGAGCTGTTTTTT
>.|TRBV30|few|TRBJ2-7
CAWSVLEGTSYEQYF
TGTGCCTGGAGTGTACTTGAGGGTACATCCTACGAGCAGTACTTC
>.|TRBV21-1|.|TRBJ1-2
CASSKGGGRQAACTF
TGTGCCAGCAGCAAAGGTGGGGGTAGACAAGCCGCTTGCACCTTC
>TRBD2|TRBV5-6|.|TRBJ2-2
CASSRVAGPSGNTGELFF
TGTGCCAGCAGCCGGGTTGCCGGGCCTAGCGGAAACACCGGGGAGCTGTTTTTT
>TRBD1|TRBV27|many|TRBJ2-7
CASSRPGGDEQYF
TGTGCCAGCAGTCGGCCAGGGGGCGACGAGCAGTACTTC
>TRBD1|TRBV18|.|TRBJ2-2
CASSGLGQGASRYTGELFF
TGTGCCAGCTCAGGTCTGGGACAGGGGGCGTCGAGATACACCGGGGAGCTGTTTTTT
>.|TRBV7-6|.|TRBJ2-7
CASSPVDTLGEQYF
TGTGCCAGCAGCCCCGTTGACACCTTAGGCGAGCAGTACTTC
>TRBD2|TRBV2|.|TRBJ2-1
CASRPGLAGGEQFF
TGTGCCAGCAGACCGGGACTAGCGGGAGGAGAGCAGTTCTTC
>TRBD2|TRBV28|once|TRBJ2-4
CASSRPPGLAGAIQYF
TGTGCCAGCAGTCGACCGCCGGGACTAGCGGGAGCCATTCAGTACTTC
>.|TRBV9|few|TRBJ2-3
CASSRGADTQYF
TGTGCCAGCAGCCGTGGAGCAGATACGCAGTATTTT
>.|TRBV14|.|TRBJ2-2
CASSWPGTGELFF
TGTGCCAGCAGCTGGCCGGGCACCGGGGAGCTGTTTTTT
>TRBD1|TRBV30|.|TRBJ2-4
CAWRTGDRPNIQYF
TGTGCCTGGAGAACTGGGGACAGGCCAAACATTCAGTACTTC
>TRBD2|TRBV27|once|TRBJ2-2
CASSSTRAGVVGELFF
TGTGCCAGCAGTTCTACTCGAGCGGGAGTGGTCGGGGAGCTGTTTTTT
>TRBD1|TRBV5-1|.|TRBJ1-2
CASSLGQTRDRITF
TGCGCCAGCAGCTTGGGGCAAACACGGGACAGAATTACCTTC
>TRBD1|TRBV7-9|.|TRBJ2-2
CASSRTGVTGELFF
TGTGCCAGCAGCAGGACAGGGGTTACCGGGGAGCTGTTTTTT
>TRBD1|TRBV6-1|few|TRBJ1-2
CASRGQLLFGYTF
TGTGCCAGCAGGGGACAGCTCCTCTTCGGCTACACCTTC
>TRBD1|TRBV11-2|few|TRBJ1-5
CASSFDRGNQPQHF
TGTGCCAGCAGCTTCGACAGGGGTAATCAGCCCCAGCATTTT
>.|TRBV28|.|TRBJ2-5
CASSLTKGRTKETQYF
TGTGCCAGCAGTTTAACTAAGGGTAGGACGAAAGAGACCCAGTACTTC
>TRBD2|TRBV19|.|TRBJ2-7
CASNPSGSSYEQYF
TGTGCCAGTAATCCTAGCGGGAGCTCCTACGAGCAGTACTTC
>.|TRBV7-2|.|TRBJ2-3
CASSQPGQRTQYF
TGTGCCAGCAGCCAACCCGGACAGCGTACGCAGTATTTT
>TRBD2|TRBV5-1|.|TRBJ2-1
CASSSSSGAYNEQFF
TGCGCCAGCAGCTCATCTAGCGGGGCCTACAATGAGCAGTTCTTC
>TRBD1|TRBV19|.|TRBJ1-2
CASSSPDRARGYTF
TGTGCCAGTAGTAGCCCTGACAGGGCTCGCGGCTACACCTTC
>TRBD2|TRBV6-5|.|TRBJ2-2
CASKGSSGTGELFF
TGTGCCAGCAAGGGGTCTAGCGGCACCGGGGAGCTGTTTTTT
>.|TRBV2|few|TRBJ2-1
CASGRGYYNEQFF
TGTGCCAGCGGGCGGGGCTATTACAATGAGCAGTTCTTC
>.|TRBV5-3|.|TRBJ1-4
CARRDATNEKLFF
TGTGCCAGAAGGGATGCAACTAATGAAAAACTGTTTTTT
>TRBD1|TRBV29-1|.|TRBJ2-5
CSVEGAETQYF
TGCTCGGTCGAGGGGGCAGAGACCCAGTACTTC
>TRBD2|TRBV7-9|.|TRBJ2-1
CASSNPRGGSSYNEQFF
TGTGCCAGCAGCAACCCCCGGGGGGGAAGCTCCTACAATGAGCAGTTCTTC
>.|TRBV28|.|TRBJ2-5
CASGPGALGKTQYF
TGTGCCAGCGGACCGGGGGCACTGGGCAAGACCCAGTACTTC
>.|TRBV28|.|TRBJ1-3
CASSLIQAGNTIYF
TGTGCCAGCAGTTTAATACAGGCTGGAAACACCATATATTTT
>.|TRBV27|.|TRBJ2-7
CASSRVGLLSYEQYF
TGTGCCAGCAGCCGGGTCGGGCTTCTCTCCTACGAGCAGTACTTC
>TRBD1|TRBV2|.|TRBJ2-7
CASSQDGQGIEQYF
TGTGCCAGCAGCCAGGATGGACAGGGGATCGAGCAGTACTTC
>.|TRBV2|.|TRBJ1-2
CASSSRVSGANYGYTF
TGTGCCAGCAGTTCAAGGGTATCGGGTGCTAACTATGGCTACACCTTC